This T cell receptor beta chain derives from a study of T cell responses to AZD1222 COVID-19 vaccine. V shed 5 bases and J shed 7 bases, with 12 bases lying between them. The CDR3 consists of 13 residues. Libraries were prepared by immunoSEQ multiplex PCR; TCRdb keeps only in-frame clonotypes and omits some of them. The sample consists of 130,000 to 150,000 clones, around 93% of them appearing once. This receptor was taken from an adult in good health. Sequencing was performed on peripheral blood, taken on day 0 of AZD1222 vaccination. The chain carries TRBV12-3 or TRBV12-4 and TRBJ1-3, with D unresolved. The CDR3 is CASSLRPGNTIYF. CDR3 nucleotide sequence: TGTGCCAGCAGTCTACGCCCGGGGAACACCATATATTTT.